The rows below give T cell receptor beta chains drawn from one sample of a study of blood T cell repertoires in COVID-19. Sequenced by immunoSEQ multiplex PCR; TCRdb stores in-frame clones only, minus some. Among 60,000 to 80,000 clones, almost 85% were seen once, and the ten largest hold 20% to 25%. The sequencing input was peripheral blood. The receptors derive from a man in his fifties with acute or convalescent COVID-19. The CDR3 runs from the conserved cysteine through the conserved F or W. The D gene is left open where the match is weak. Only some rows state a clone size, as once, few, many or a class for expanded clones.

CDR3 protein: CASSDGQGSYNSPLHF
CDR3 DNA: TGTGCCAGCAGTGACGGACAGGGGAGCTATAATTCACCCCTCCACTTT
J gene: TRBJ1-6
clone size: .
D gene: TRBD1
V gene: TRBV25-1

CDR3 protein: CASSHPGLAGGPEQETQYF
CDR3 DNA: TGCGCCAGCAGCCACCCGGGACTAGCGGGGGGGCCGGAGCAAGAGACCCAGTACTTC
J gene: TRBJ2-5
clone size: .
D gene: TRBD2
V gene: TRBV4-1

CDR3 protein: CASIRTSERQETQYF
CDR3 DNA: TGTGCCAGCATTCGGACTAGCGAGAGACAAGAGACCCAGTACTTC
J gene: TRBJ2-5
clone size: once
D gene: TRBD2
V gene: TRBV2

CDR3 protein: CASSQGGRDTQYF
CDR3 DNA: TGTGCCAGCAGCCAAGGGGGCCGGGATACGCAGTATTTT
J gene: TRBJ2-3
clone size: .
D gene: .
V gene: TRBV3-1/TRBV3-2

CDR3 protein: CASSAFRGRSPNNEQFF
CDR3 DNA: TGTGCCAGCAGTGCGTTTAGGGGGCGGTCTCCTAACAATGAGCAGTTCTTC
J gene: TRBJ2-1
clone size: .
D gene: TRBD1
V gene: TRBV27

CDR3 protein: CASSTTGGTEKLFF
CDR3 DNA: TGTGCCAGTAGTACGACAGGTGGAACTGAAAAACTGTTTTTT
J gene: TRBJ1-4
clone size: .
D gene: .
V gene: TRBV19

CDR3 protein: CASSYTTGTGDGYTF
CDR3 DNA: TGTGCCAGCAGTTACACGACCGGGACAGGGGATGGCTACACCTTC
J gene: TRBJ1-2
clone size: .
D gene: TRBD1
V gene: TRBV6-6

CDR3 protein: CASSQGDRNTEAFF
CDR3 DNA: TGTGCCAGCAGCCAGGGGGACAGGAACACTGAAGCTTTCTTT
J gene: TRBJ1-1
clone size: .
D gene: TRBD1
V gene: TRBV4-2

CDR3 protein: CASRDRGNSPLHF
CDR3 DNA: TGTGCCAGCAGGGACAGGGGGAATTCACCCCTCCACTTT
J gene: TRBJ1-6
clone size: .
D gene: TRBD1
V gene: TRBV6-5

CDR3 protein: CATKRTSGPYEQYF
CDR3 DNA: TGTGCCACCAAACGGACTAGCGGGCCCTACGAGCAGTACTTC
J gene: TRBJ2-7
clone size: .
D gene: TRBD2
V gene: TRBV6-5

CDR3 protein: CASSVGPTGELFF
CDR3 DNA: TGTGCCAGCAGCGTAGGGCCAACCGGGGAGCTGTTTTTT
J gene: TRBJ2-2
clone size: .
D gene: .
V gene: TRBV9

CDR3 protein: CASSLDLAGGRQETQYF
CDR3 DNA: TGTGCCAGCAGCTTGGACCTAGCGGGGGGGCGGCAAGAGACCCAGTACTTC
J gene: TRBJ2-5
clone size: once
D gene: TRBD2
V gene: TRBV5-4

CDR3 protein: CASRVAGGRDEQFF
CDR3 DNA: TGTGCCAGTAGGGTAGCGGGGGGGCGAGATGAGCAGTTCTTC
J gene: TRBJ2-1
clone size: .
D gene: TRBD2
V gene: TRBV19

CDR3 protein: CASSTDRVGSPEQYF
CDR3 DNA: TGTGCCAGTAGTACGGACAGGGTCGGTTCCCCCGAGCAGTACTTC
J gene: TRBJ2-7
clone size: .
D gene: TRBD1
V gene: TRBV19

CDR3 protein: CATSRGGGFGRYF
CDR3 DNA: TGTGCCACCAGCAGAGGGGGGGGATTCGGGAGGTACTTC
J gene: TRBJ2-7
clone size: .
D gene: TRBD2
V gene: TRBV15

CDR3 protein: CASSYGGEYEQYF
CDR3 DNA: TGTGCCAGCAGTTACGGGGGGGAGTACGAGCAGTACTTC
J gene: TRBJ2-7
clone size: .
D gene: TRBD2
V gene: TRBV6-5

CDR3 protein: CASSGRDRGRFTGELFF
CDR3 DNA: TGTGCCAGCAGCGGCCGGGACAGGGGGCGCTTCACCGGGGAGCTGTTTTTT
J gene: TRBJ2-2
clone size: .
D gene: TRBD1
V gene: TRBV11-2

CDR3 protein: CASSPVGRVNTEAFF
CDR3 DNA: TGTGCCAGCAGCCCGGTTGGGAGAGTGAACACTGAAGCTTTCTTT
J gene: TRBJ1-1
clone size: .
D gene: .
V gene: TRBV5-4

CDR3 protein: CASSYSGLNYGYTF
CDR3 DNA: TGTGCCAGCAGTTACTCGGGCCTTAACTATGGCTACACCTTC
J gene: TRBJ1-2
clone size: .
D gene: .
V gene: TRBV6-5

CDR3 protein: CASSLSGGLDTQYF
CDR3 DNA: TGCGCCAGCAGCTTGAGTGGGGGCCTAGATACGCAGTATTTT
J gene: TRBJ2-3
clone size: once
D gene: .
V gene: TRBV5-1

CDR3 protein: CASSRGNSDTQYF
CDR3 DNA: TGCGCCAGCAGCCGGGGGAATTCGGATACGCAGTATTTT
J gene: TRBJ2-3
clone size: .
D gene: .
V gene: TRBV5-1

CDR3 protein: CAKRQPGNEKLFF
CDR3 DNA: TGTGCCAAAAGACAGCCCGGTAATGAAAAACTGTTTTTT
J gene: TRBJ1-4
clone size: .
D gene: .
V gene: TRBV2

CDR3 protein: CASRPGELYGYTF
CDR3 DNA: TGTGCCAGCAGGCCCGGGGAGCTCTATGGCTACACCTTC
J gene: TRBJ1-2
clone size: .
D gene: .
V gene: TRBV6-5

CDR3 protein: CASSSSGFKNIQYF
CDR3 DNA: TGTGCCAGCAGTTCTAGCGGATTCAAAAACATTCAGTACTTC
J gene: TRBJ2-4
clone size: .
D gene: TRBD2
V gene: TRBV28

CDR3 protein: CASSELTDISYNEQFF
CDR3 DNA: TGTGCCAGCAGTGAACTGACTGATATCTCCTACAATGAGCAGTTCTTC
J gene: TRBJ2-1
clone size: .
D gene: .
V gene: TRBV6-1

CDR3 protein: CATSGRDRGVAISYNEQFF
CDR3 DNA: TGTGCCACCAGTGGTCGGGACAGGGGGGTCGCCATCTCCTACAATGAGCAGTTCTTC
J gene: TRBJ2-1
clone size: .
D gene: TRBD1
V gene: TRBV24-1

CDR3 protein: CATSRDQSPLHF
CDR3 DNA: TGTGCCACCAGCAGAGATCAGTCACCCCTCCACTTT
J gene: TRBJ1-6
clone size: .
D gene: .
V gene: TRBV15

CDR3 protein: CATSDPGQAPMFF
CDR3 DNA: TGTGCCACCAGTGACCCGGGACAGGCCCCTATGTTCTTC
J gene: TRBJ2-1
clone size: .
D gene: TRBD1
V gene: TRBV24-1

CDR3 protein: CASSLETGYETQYF
CDR3 DNA: TGTGCCAGCAGCTTAGAGACAGGGTACGAGACCCAGTACTTC
J gene: TRBJ2-5
clone size: .
D gene: TRBD1
V gene: TRBV7-9

CDR3 protein: CASSLQGETQYF
CDR3 DNA: TGTGCCAGCAGTTTACAGGGAGAGACCCAGTACTTC
J gene: TRBJ2-5
clone size: once
D gene: .
V gene: TRBV12-3/TRBV12-4

CDR3 protein: CATSRDSERLFF
CDR3 DNA: TGTGCCACCAGCAGAGACAGTGAGAGGCTGTTTTTT
J gene: TRBJ1-4
clone size: .
D gene: .
V gene: TRBV15

CDR3 protein: CASSQGQGLNTEAFF
CDR3 DNA: TGTGCCAGCAGCCAGGGGCAGGGATTGAACACTGAAGCTTTCTTT
J gene: TRBJ1-1
clone size: .
D gene: .
V gene: TRBV7-8

CDR3 protein: CASTLSPPSTGELFF
CDR3 DNA: TGTGCCAGCACCCTGTCTCCCCCGTCCACCGGGGAGCTGTTTTTT
J gene: TRBJ2-2
clone size: .
D gene: .
V gene: TRBV6-5

CDR3 protein: CASSRSEAKETQYF
CDR3 DNA: TGCGCCAGCAGCCGCAGCGAAGCCAAAGAGACCCAGTACTTC
J gene: TRBJ2-5
clone size: .
D gene: .
V gene: TRBV4-1

CDR3 protein: CASSPRSSGGTRAKNIQYF
CDR3 DNA: TGTGCCAGCTCACCGAGATCTAGCGGGGGGACTCGAGCCAAAAACATTCAGTACTTC
J gene: TRBJ2-4
clone size: few
D gene: TRBD2
V gene: TRBV18